This is a list of T cell receptor beta chains from one sample in a study of T cells after yellow fever vaccination. TCRdb reanalysed the 5' RACE reads using MiXCR and keeps one entry per CDR3 protein. The sample consists of roughly 520,000 distinct CDR3 sequences, 21% of them appearing once. The sequences come from PBMCs, collected more than 20 days after the first yellow fever vaccination. Source of these receptors: a man between 18 and 35 years old who received the YFV17D yellow fever vaccine. CDR3s include the opening cysteine and the closing phenylalanine or tryptophan. A D gene is named only where the DNA matches it firmly. Rows give clone size only sometimes, using once, few, many, or a class for an expanded clone.

d_gene	v_gene	abundance	j_gene	CDR3aa	CDR3nt
TRBD1	TRBV5-1	.	TRBJ1-5	CASARGEANQPQHF	TGCGCCAGCGCCAGGGGGGAAGCCAATCAGCCCCAGCATTTT
.	TRBV7-9	.	TRBJ2-7	CASSRRGGGNYEQYF	TGTGCCAGCAGCCGACGGGGTGGAGGGAACTACGAGCAGTACTTC
.	TRBV21-1	few	TRBJ2-3	CARFFNRGGDNTQYF	TGTGCCAGGTTCTTCAACAGGGGAGGGGATAATACGCAGTATTTT
.	TRBV29-1	.	TRBJ2-3	CSVEIRGRAADTQYF	TGCAGCGTTGAAATTCGGGGCAGGGCGGCAGATACGCAGTATTTT
.	TRBV10-2	.	TRBJ1-5	CASSANPGTPDNQPQHF	TGCGCCAGCAGTGCCAATCCCGGGACACCAGACAATCAGCCCCAGCATTTT
.	TRBV3-1	.	TRBJ2-3	CASSQLIRGGADTQYF	TGTGCCAGCAGCCAACTCATCCGTGGGGGTGCAGATACGCAGTATTTT
.	TRBV9	.	TRBJ2-4	CASSVDRANNLQYF	TGTGCCAGCAGCGTAGACAGGGCCAATAATCTTCAGTACTTC
.	TRBV7-2	few	TRBJ1-1	CASSRTDSRTEAFF	TGTGCCAGCAGCCGGACGGACTCGAGGACTGAAGCTTTCTTT
TRBD2	TRBV2	.	TRBJ2-7	CASSEPGLGYEQYF	TGTGCCAGCAGTGAGCCGGGACTAGGGTACGAGCAGTACTTC
.	TRBV12-3/TRBV12-4	many	TRBJ2-6	CASGGGVRRSGANVLTF	TGTGCCAGCGGCGGCGGGGTTCGGAGGTCTGGGGCCAACGTCCTGACTTTC
.	TRBV7-9	few	TRBJ2-5	CASTSFGGNRETQYF	TGTGCCAGCACCTCTTTCGGGGGTAACAGGGAGACCCAGTACTTC
.	TRBV5-1	few	TRBJ2-5	CASSYNLLASGGQETQYF	TGCGCCAGCAGCTATAATTTGCTAGCGAGTGGAGGGCAAGAGACCCAGTACTTC
.	TRBV10-3	.	TRBJ2-5	CAISEGPGTETQYF	TGTGCCATCAGTGAAGGACCCGGGACGGAGACCCAGTACTTC
TRBD2	TRBV4-3	.	TRBJ2-3	CASSQDGTSGGTDTQYF	TGCGCCAGCAGCCAAGATGGGACTAGCGGGGGGACAGATACGCAGTATTTT
TRBD2	TRBV7-2	.	TRBJ2-3	CASRLAGGHTDTQYF	TGTGCCAGCAGGTTAGCGGGGGGCCACACAGATACGCAGTATTTT
.	TRBV7-6	few	TRBJ1-2	CASGPTGTAGYTF	TGTGCCAGCGGCCCTACAGGGACCGCTGGCTACACCTTC
TRBD2	TRBV7-8	.	TRBJ2-5	CASSFSLAGGYETQYF	TGTGCCAGCAGCTTTTCGCTAGCGGGGGGATATGAGACCCAGTACTTC
.	TRBV20-1	few	TRBJ1-2	CSVHPGGGYTF	TGCAGTGTACATCCGGGGGGTGGCTACACCTTC
.	TRBV11-2	few	TRBJ1-1	CASSLDLDTEAFF	TGTGCCAGCAGCTTAGATCTTGACACTGAAGCTTTCTTT
.	TRBV7-9	.	TRBJ1-2	CASSSQATELVGGYTF	TGTGCCAGCAGCTCGCAGGCGACAGAATTGGTTGGCGGCTACACCTTC
.	TRBV5-5	few	TRBJ2-1	CASSFPSVLEQFF	TGTGCCAGCAGCTTCCCTTCCGTCTTGGAGCAGTTCTTC
TRBD1	TRBV5-6	.	TRBJ1-6	CASLDSGQYNSPLHF	TGTGCCAGCCTAGACTCGGGACAGTATAATTCACCCCTCCACTTT
.	TRBV7-8	few	TRBJ1-4	CASSRHRVTNEKLFF	TGTGCCAGCAGCCGACACAGGGTGACTAATGAAAAACTGTTTTTT
.	TRBV7-8	.	TRBJ2-1	CASSPDGGSEQFF	TGTGCCAGCAGCCCTGACGGGGGATCGGAGCAGTTCTTC
.	TRBV10-3	.	TRBJ2-2	CASGGTLNTGELFF	TGTGCCAGTGGAGGGACATTGAACACCGGGGAGCTGTTTTTT
.	TRBV5-1	few	TRBJ1-1	CASNAFAPNTEAFF	TGCGCCAGCAACGCCTTTGCCCCGAACACTGAAGCTTTCTTT
.	TRBV30	few	TRBJ2-3	CAWSGSDTQYF	TGTGCCTGGAGTGGGTCAGATACGCAGTATTTT
TRBD1	TRBV20-1	few	TRBJ2-5	CSARDLPGGSVETQYF	TGCAGTGCTAGAGATCTACCAGGGGGCTCGGTGGAGACCCAGTACTTC
TRBD1	TRBV5-5	.	TRBJ2-5	CASSSRPGTGSQETQYF	TGTGCCAGCAGCTCGCGTCCCGGGACAGGGTCTCAAGAGACCCAGTACTTC
.	TRBV19	few	TRBJ2-1	CASSARGGGRTDEQFF	TGTGCCAGTAGTGCCAGGGGCGGGGGCCGCACCGATGAGCAGTTCTTC
.	TRBV19	.	TRBJ2-6	CASTVSGANVLTF	TGTGCCAGTACTGTCTCTGGGGCCAACGTCCTGACTTTC
.	TRBV4-2	few	TRBJ2-5	CASSQEVGTETQYF	TGTGCCAGCAGCCAAGAGGTAGGAACGGAGACCCAGTACTTC
TRBD1	TRBV29-1	many	TRBJ2-2	CSVARQGGTGELFF	TGCAGCGTTGCCAGACAGGGGGGCACCGGGGAGCTGTTTTTT
TRBD1	TRBV24-1	few	TRBJ2-5	CATSDPTGDETQYF	TGTGCCACCAGTGATCCGACAGGGGATGAGACCCAGTACTTC
TRBD1	TRBV4-1	few	TRBJ1-2	CASSQGTGGLNYGYTF	TGCGCCAGCAGCCAAGGGACAGGGGGCTTGAACTATGGCTACACCTTC
TRBD1	TRBV6-2/TRBV6-3	many	TRBJ2-7	CASSYSTGGYEQYF	TGTGCCAGCAGTTACTCGACAGGGGGCTACGAGCAGTACTTC
TRBD1	TRBV2	.	TRBJ1-1	CASSGTALQTEAFF	TGTGCCAGCAGCGGGACAGCCCTCCAGACTGAAGCTTTCTTT
.	TRBV2	.	TRBJ2-3	CASRSMGGAEDTQYF	TGTGCCAGCCGCTCTATGGGGGGCGCCGAAGATACGCAGTATTTT
TRBD2	TRBV12-3/TRBV12-4	few	TRBJ2-3	CASRNPSGGDTQYF	TGTGCCAGCAGAAACCCTAGCGGGGGGGATACGCAGTATTTT
TRBD2	TRBV6-6	.	TRBJ2-7	CASTGGGYYEQYF	TGTGCCAGCACCGGCGGGGGGTACTACGAGCAGTACTTC
.	TRBV4-1	.	TRBJ2-1	CASCQVTSNYNEQFF	TGCGCCAGCTGCCAAGTTACTAGCAACTACAATGAGCAGTTCTTC
.	TRBV11-2	.	TRBJ2-2	CASSHTTGELFF	TGTGCCAGCAGCCATACCACCGGGGAGCTGTTTTTT
TRBD2	TRBV4-3	.	TRBJ2-1	CASSQVLALDEQFF	TGCGCCAGCAGCCAAGTACTAGCGTTGGATGAGCAGTTCTTC
TRBD1	TRBV25-1	many	TRBJ2-3	CASSATPGQRTDTQYF	TGTGCCAGCAGTGCCACACCGGGACAGCGCACAGATACGCAGTATTTT
.	TRBV6-5	.	TRBJ2-3	CASSYSTVGDTQYF	TGTGCCAGCAGTTACTCCACCGTAGGAGATACGCAGTATTTT
TRBD1	TRBV20-1	.	TRBJ2-2	CSAQPTGRYTGELFF	TGCAGTGCCCAACCGACAGGGCGATACACCGGGGAGCTGTTTTTT
TRBD1	TRBV5-4	.	TRBJ2-7	CASSQGQGAQYEQYF	TGTGCCAGCAGCCAAGGACAGGGGGCTCAGTACGAGCAGTACTTC
.	TRBV29-1	few	TRBJ2-2	CSVETQATGELFF	TGCAGCGTTGAAACCCAGGCCACCGGGGAGCTGTTTTTT
TRBD1	TRBV9	.	TRBJ2-5	CASSVVGTGVLETQYF	TGTGCCAGCAGCGTAGTAGGGACAGGGGTGTTGGAGACCCAGTACTTC
TRBD1	TRBV7-2	.	TRBJ1-5	CASSETGANQPQHF	TGTGCCAGCAGCGAGACAGGGGCCAATCAGCCCCAGCATTTT
.	TRBV6-5	.	TRBJ1-3	CASSYSGTGPGNTIYF	TGTGCCAGCAGTTACTCAGGAACAGGGCCGGGAAACACCATATATTTT
.	TRBV20-1	few	TRBJ2-2	CSARGAGTGELFF	TGCAGTGCTAGAGGGGCTGGCACCGGGGAGCTGTTTTTT
.	TRBV2	few	TRBJ2-2	CASSLELTPGELFF	TGTGCCAGCAGCCTGGAACTTACCCCCGGGGAGCTGTTTTTT